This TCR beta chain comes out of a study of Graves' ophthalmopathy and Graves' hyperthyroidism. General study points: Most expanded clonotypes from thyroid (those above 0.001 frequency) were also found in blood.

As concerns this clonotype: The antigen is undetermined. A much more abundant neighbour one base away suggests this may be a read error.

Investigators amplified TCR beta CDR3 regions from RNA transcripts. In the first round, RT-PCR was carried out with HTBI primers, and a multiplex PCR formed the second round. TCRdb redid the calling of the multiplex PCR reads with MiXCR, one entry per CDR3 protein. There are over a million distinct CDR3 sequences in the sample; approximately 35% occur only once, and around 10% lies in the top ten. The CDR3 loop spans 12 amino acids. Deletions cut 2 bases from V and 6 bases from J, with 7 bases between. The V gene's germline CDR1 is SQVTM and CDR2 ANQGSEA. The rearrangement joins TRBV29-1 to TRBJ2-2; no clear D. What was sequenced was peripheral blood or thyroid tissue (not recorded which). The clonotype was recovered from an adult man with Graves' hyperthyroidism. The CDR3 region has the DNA TGCAGCGTTGAAAAGCCTGCCGGGGAGCTGTTTTTT. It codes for CSVEKPAGELFF.